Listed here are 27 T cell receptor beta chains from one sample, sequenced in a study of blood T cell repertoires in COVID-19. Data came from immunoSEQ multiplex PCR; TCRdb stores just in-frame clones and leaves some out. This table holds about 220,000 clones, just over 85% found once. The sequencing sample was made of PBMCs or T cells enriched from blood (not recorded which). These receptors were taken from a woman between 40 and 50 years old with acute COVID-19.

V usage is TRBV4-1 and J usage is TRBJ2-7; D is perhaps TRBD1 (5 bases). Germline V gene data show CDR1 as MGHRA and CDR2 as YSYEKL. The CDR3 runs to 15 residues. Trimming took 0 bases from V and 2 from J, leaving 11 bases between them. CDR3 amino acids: CASSQDGQETYEQYF. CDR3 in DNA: TGCGCCAGCAGCCAAGACGGACAAGAAACCTACGAGCAGTACTTC.

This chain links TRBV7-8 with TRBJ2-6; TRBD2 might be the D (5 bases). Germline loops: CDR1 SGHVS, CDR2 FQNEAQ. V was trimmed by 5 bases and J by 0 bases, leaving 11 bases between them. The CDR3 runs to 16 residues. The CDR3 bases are TGTGCCAGCAGCCCCAGCGGAAACTCTGGGGCCAACGTCCTGACTTTC. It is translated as CASSPSGNSGANVLTF.

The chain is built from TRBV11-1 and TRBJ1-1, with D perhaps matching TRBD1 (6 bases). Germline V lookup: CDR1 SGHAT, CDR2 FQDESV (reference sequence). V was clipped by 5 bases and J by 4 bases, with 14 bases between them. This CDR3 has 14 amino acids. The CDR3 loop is CASSPGRGATEAFF. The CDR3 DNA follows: TGTGCCAGCAGCCCCGGACGGGGGGCCACTGAAGCTTTCTTT.

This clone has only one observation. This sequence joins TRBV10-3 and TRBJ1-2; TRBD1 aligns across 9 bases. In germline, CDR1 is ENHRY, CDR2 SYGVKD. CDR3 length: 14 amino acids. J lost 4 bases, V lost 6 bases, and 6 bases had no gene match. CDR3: CAISRDRATYGYTF. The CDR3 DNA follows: TGTGCCATCAGCCGGGACAGGGCAACCTATGGCTACACCTTC.

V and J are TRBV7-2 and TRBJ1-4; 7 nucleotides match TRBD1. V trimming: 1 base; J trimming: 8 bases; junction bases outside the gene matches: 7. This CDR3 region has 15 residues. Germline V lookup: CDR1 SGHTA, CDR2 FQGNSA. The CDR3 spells CASSLGKGASEKLFF. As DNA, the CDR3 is TGTGCCAGCAGCTTAGGGAAGGGGGCCTCCGAAAAACTGTTTTTT.

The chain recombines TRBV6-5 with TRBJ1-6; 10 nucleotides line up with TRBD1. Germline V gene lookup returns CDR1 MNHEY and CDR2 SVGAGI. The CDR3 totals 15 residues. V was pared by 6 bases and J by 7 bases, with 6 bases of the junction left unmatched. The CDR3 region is CASRAPGQGNSPLHF. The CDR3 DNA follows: TGTGCCAGCAGAGCACCGGGACAGGGGAATTCACCCCTCCACTTT.

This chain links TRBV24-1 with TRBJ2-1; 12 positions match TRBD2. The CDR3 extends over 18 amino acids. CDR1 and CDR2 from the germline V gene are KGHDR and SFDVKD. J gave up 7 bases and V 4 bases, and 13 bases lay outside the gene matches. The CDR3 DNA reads TGTGCCACCAGTGACGCTAGCGGGGGGGCCGGTATTAGGAATGAGCAGTTCTTC. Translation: CATSDASGGAGIRNEQFF.

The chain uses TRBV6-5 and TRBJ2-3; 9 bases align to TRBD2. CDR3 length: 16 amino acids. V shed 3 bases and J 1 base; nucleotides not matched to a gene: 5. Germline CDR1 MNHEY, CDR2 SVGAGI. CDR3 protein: CASSYRASGGTDTQYF. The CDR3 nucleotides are TGTGCCAGCAGTTATCGGGCTAGCGGGGGCACAGATACGCAGTATTTT.

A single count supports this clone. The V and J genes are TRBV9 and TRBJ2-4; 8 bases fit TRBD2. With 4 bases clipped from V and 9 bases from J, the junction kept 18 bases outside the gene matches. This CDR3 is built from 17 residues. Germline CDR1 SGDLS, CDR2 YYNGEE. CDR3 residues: CASSPGGYWGTEGIQYF. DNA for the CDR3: TGTGCCAGCAGCCCGGGAGGGTATTGGGGGACGGAAGGCATTCAGTACTTC.

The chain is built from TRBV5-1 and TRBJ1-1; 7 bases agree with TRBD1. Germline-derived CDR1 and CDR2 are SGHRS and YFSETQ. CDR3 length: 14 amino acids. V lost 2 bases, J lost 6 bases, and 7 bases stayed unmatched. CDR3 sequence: CASSLEGAGAEAFF. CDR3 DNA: TGCGCCAGCAGCTTAGAGGGGGCTGGGGCTGAAGCTTTCTTT.

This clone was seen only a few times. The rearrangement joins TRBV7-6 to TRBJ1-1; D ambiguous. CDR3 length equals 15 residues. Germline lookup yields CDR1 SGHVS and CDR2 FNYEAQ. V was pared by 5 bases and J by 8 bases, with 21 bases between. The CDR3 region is CASSPIVAPTAEAFF. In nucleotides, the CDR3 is TGTGCCAGCAGCCCCATTGTAGCTCCAACGGCAGAAGCTTTCTTT.

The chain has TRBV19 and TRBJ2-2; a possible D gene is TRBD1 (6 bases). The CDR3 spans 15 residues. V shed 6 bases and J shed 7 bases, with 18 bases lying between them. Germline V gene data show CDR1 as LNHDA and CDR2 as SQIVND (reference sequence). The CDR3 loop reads CASRNPGEGGGELFF. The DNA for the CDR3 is TGTGCCAGTAGGAACCCAGGCGAAGGGGGCGGGGAGCTGTTTTTT.

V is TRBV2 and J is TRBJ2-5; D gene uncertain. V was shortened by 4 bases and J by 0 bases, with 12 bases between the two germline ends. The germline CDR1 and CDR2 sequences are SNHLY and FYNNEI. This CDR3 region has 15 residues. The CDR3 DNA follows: TGTGCCAGCAGTGGAGCTGAGGCGGACCAAGAGACCCAGTACTTC. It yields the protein CASSGAEADQETQYF.

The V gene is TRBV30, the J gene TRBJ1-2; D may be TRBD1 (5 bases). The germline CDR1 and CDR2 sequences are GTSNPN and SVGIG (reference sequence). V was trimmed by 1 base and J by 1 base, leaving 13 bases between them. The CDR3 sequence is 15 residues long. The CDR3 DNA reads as TGTGCCTGGAGTGAAGACAGTTCCTTTAACTATGGCTACACCTTC. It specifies CAWSEDSSFNYGYTF.

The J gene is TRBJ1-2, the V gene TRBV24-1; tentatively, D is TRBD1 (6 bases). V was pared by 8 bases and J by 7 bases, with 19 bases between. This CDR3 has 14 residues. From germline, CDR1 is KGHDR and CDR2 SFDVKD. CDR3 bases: TGTGCCACCACCCTCACCGGACAGTCTGGTGGCTACACCTTC. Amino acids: CATTLTGQSGGYTF.

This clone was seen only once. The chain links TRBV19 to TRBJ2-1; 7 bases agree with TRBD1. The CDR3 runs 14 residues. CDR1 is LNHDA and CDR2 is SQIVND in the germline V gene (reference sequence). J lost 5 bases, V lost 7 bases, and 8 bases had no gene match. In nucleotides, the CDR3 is TGTGCCAGTATTGGGGACAGCTTCGACAATGAGCAGTTCTTC. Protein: CASIGDSFDNEQFF. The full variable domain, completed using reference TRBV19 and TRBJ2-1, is DGGITQSPKYLFRKEGQNVTLSCEQNLNHDAMYWYRQDPGQGLRLIYYSQIVNDFQKGDIAEGYSVSREKKESFPLTVTSAQKNPTAFYLCASIGDSFDNEQFFGPGTRLTVL.

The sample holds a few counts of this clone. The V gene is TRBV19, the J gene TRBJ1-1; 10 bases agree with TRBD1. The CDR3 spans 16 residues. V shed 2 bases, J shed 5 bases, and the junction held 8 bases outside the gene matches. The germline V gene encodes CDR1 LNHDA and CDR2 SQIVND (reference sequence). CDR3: CASSIRQGAVGTEAFF. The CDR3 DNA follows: TGTGCCAGTAGTATAAGACAGGGGGCTGTTGGGACTGAAGCTTTCTTT.

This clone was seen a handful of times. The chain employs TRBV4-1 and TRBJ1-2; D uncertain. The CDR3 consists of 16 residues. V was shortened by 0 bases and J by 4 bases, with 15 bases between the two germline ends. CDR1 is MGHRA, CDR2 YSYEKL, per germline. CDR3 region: CASSQEPPGFAYGYTF. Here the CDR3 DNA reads TGCGCCAGCAGCCAAGAACCCCCGGGGTTTGCCTATGGCTACACCTTC.

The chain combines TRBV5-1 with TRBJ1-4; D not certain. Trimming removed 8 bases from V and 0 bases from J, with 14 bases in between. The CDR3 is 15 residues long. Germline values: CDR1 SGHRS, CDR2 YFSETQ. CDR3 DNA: TGCGCCAGTTCCCCACTAGTTGCAACTAATGAAAAACTGTTTTTT. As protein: CASSPLVATNEKLFF.

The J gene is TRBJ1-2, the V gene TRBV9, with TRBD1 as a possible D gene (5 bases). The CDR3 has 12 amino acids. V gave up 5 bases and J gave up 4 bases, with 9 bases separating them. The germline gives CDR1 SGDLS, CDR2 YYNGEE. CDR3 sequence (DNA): TGTGCCAGCAGGGGCGACAGCTATGGCTACACCTTC. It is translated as CASRGDSYGYTF.

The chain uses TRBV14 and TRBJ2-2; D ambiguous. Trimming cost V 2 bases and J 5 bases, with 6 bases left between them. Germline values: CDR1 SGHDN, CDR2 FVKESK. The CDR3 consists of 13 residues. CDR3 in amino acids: CASSQQTTGELFF. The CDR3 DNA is TGTGCCAGCAGCCAACAAACTACCGGGGAGCTGTTTTTT.

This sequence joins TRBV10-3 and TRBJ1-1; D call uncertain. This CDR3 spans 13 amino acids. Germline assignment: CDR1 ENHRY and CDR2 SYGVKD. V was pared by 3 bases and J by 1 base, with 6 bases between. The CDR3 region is CAISDGWNTEAFF. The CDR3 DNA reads TGTGCCATCAGTGACGGTTGGAACACTGAAGCTTTCTTT.

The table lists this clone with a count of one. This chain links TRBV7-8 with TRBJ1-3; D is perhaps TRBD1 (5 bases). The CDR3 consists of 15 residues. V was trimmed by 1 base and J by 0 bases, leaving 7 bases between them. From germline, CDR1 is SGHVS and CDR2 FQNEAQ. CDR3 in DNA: TGTGCCAGCAGCTTAGACAGGCACTCTGGAAACACCATATATTTT. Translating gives CASSLDRHSGNTIYF.

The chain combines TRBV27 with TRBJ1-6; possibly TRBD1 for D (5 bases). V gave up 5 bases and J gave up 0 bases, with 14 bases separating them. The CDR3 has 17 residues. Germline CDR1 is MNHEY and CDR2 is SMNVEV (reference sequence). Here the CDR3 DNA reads TGTGCCAGCAGTCCAACTACAGGAAGCTCCTATAATTCACCCCTCCACTTT. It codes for CASSPTTGSSYNSPLHF.

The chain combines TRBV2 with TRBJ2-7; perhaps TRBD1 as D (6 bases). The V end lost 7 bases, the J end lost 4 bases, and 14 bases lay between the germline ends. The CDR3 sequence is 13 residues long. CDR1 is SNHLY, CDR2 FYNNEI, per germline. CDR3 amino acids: CASIGGQVYEQYV. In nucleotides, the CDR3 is TGTGCCAGCATAGGGGGTCAAGTGTACGAGCAGTACGTC.

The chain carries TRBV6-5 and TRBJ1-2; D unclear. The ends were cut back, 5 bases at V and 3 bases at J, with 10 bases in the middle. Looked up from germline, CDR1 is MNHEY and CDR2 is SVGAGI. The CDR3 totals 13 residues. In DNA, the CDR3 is TGTGCCAGCAGTCCCGACGGGGACTATGGCTACACCTTC. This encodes CASSPDGDYGYTF.

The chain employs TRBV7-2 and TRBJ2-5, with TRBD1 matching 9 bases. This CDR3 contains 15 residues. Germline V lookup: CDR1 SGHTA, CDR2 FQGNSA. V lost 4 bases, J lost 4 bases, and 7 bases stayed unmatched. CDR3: CASSWDRDSRETQYF. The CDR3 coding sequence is TGTGCCAGCAGCTGGGACAGGGACAGCCGAGAGACCCAGTACTTC.